Presented here are 11 T cell receptor beta chains from one specimen sequenced in a study of shared clonotypes between healthy human individuals. Repertoires were generated with immunoSEQ multiplex PCR, while TCRdb's copy carries only in-frame clones and drops some. The table shows 2 million to 3 million clones, with over 85% occurring only once. The material sequenced was naive CD4+ T cells from PBMCs. Subset described: CD45RA+ positively selected. These receptor sequences come from a man younger than 30 in good health. Some clones in this sample may be carry-over from other donors' samples.

This clone was recorded a few times. This chain uses TRBV7-2 with TRBJ1-4; no reliable D call. The CDR3 contains 15 residues. Trimming removed 3 bases at V and 2 bases at J, with 10 bases between. The V gene's germline CDR1 is SGHTA and CDR2 FQGNSA. Here the CDR3 reads CASSLYWATNEKLFF. In DNA form, the CDR3 reads TGTGCCAGCAGCTTGTACTGGGCCACTAATGAAAAACTGTTTTTT.

The V gene is TRBV11-2, the J gene TRBJ1-3; D remains unclear. From germline, CDR1 is SGHAT and CDR2 FQNNGV. This CDR3 contains 13 residues. With 4 bases removed from V and 4 bases from J, the gap between germline ends came to 8 bases. CDR3 protein: CASSSLPGNTIYF. The CDR3 bases are TGTGCCAGCAGCTCACTTCCGGGAAACACCATATATTTT.

The J gene is TRBJ2-6, the V gene TRBV7-6, with D possibly TRBD2 on 5 matching bases. CDR3 length: 15 amino acids. Trimming took 4 bases from V and 0 from J, leaving 7 bases between them. Germline V lookup: CDR1 SGHVS, CDR2 FNYEAQ. CDR3 loop: CASSWRSSGANVLTF. CDR3 nucleotide sequence: TGTGCCAGCAGCTGGAGGAGCTCTGGGGCCAACGTCCTGACTTTC.

The CDR3 here is CASRADKGLGPQHF. The DNA for the CDR3 is TGTGCCAGCAGGGCCGATAAGGGACTCGGGCCCCAGCATTTT. The chain is built from TRBV7-2 and TRBJ1-5; D is perhaps TRBD1 (5 bases). This CDR3 has 14 amino acids. Germline V lookup: CDR1 SGHTA, CDR2 FQGNSA. V lost 6 bases to trimming and J lost 9 bases, with 18 bases between them.

In the case of this clone: This sample includes further DNA sequences coding for the same CDR3. The chain has TRBV20-1 and TRBJ2-7, with D possibly TRBD1 on 6 matching bases. Germline values: CDR1 DFQATT, CDR2 SNEGSKA (reference sequence). The V and J ends lost 3 bases and 7 bases respectively, with 10 bases between them. The CDR3 covers 11 residues. CDR3 DNA sequence: TGCAGTGCTAGCGGAACAGGGGAGCAGTACTTC. Protein: CSASGTGEQYF.

This chain links TRBV27 with TRBJ1-2, with D tentatively TRBD1 (5 bases). Germline V lookup: CDR1 MNHEY, CDR2 SMNVEV (reference sequence). The CDR3 contains 13 residues. Trimming removed 5 bases from V and 4 bases from J, with 11 bases in between. This CDR3 is CASSLRDGYGYTF. In DNA form, the CDR3 reads TGTGCCAGCAGTCTTCGGGACGGCTATGGCTACACCTTC.

The chain couples TRBV5-1 to TRBJ1-5; weak D call: TRBD1 (6 bases). Germline values: CDR1 SGHRS, CDR2 YFSETQ. This CDR3 is 16 amino acids long. V shed 0 bases and J shed 2 bases, with 12 bases lying between them. CDR3: CASSLAPQGGNQPQHF. In DNA, the CDR3 is TGCGCCAGCAGCTTGGCCCCACAGGGAGGCAATCAGCCCCAGCATTTT.

This chain uses TRBV5-1 with TRBJ2-4; no clear D. Germline loops: CDR1 SGHRS, CDR2 YFSETQ. The germline V and J ends were trimmed by 4 bases and 5 bases, with 16 bases remaining between them. The CDR3 totals 15 residues. CDR3 residues: CASSTPDRAENIQYF. The DNA for the CDR3 is TGCGCCAGCAGCACCCCGGACCGGGCGGAAAACATTCAGTACTTC.

CDR3 in DNA: TGTGCCAGCAGTTACGAAGGGGCTGGGGCCAACGTCCTGACTTTC. It codes for CASSYEGAGANVLTF. The chain recombines TRBV6-5 with TRBJ2-6, with D perhaps matching TRBD1 (5 bases). The CDR3 runs to 15 residues. The germline gives CDR1 MNHEY, CDR2 SVGAGI. V gave up 2 bases and J gave up 2 bases, with 7 bases separating them.

In nucleotides, the CDR3 is TGTGCCAGCAGTGTAAGGGGGACAGGCCATCTTTACGAGCAGTACTTC. Residues: CASSVRGTGHLYEQYF. This chain joins TRBV25-1 and TRBJ2-7; TRBD1 matches 8 bases. The germline V gene encodes CDR1 MGHDK and CDR2 SYGVNS. The ends lost 4 bases at V and 4 bases at J; junction bases unmatched: 12. The CDR3 runs 16 residues.

As for this clone: The sample has other DNA sequences that encode this CDR3 too. This sequence joins TRBV19 and TRBJ2-6, with unresolved D. CDR1 and CDR2 (germline): LNHDA, SQIVND (reference sequence). V was shortened by 3 bases and J by 3 bases, with 6 bases between the two germline ends. This CDR3 contains 14 residues. CDR3 sequence (DNA): TGTGCCAGTAGTATCGGTGGTGGGGCCAACGTCCTGACTTTC. Translating it yields CASSIGGGANVLTF. The full variable domain, in which reference TRBV19 and TRBJ2-6 provide the parts outside the CDR3, is DGGITQSPKYLFRKEGQNVTLSCEQNLNHDAMYWYRQDPGQGLRLIYYSQIVNDFQKGDIAEGYSVSREKKESFPLTVTSAQKNPTAFYLCASSIGGGANVLTFGAGSRLTVL.